These 15 T cell receptor beta chains came from one sample sequenced in a study of blood T cell repertoires in COVID-19. Assay: immunoSEQ multiplex PCR; the TCRdb copy retains only in-frame clones and omits some. The sample shows 210,000 or so clones, 88% of them seen only once. Sequencing was performed on peripheral blood. Source of these receptors: a man aged 18 to 30 with active or convalescent COVID-19.

The chain links TRBV27 to TRBJ2-5; 9 bases are shared with TRBD2. The trim removed 4 bases at V and 2 bases at J, leaving 14 bases unmatched. This CDR3 is 18 amino acids long. The germline V gene has CDR1 MNHEY and CDR2 SMNVEV (reference sequence). CDR3 amino acids: CASSSNEAGGPLQETQYF. CDR3 bases: TGTGCCAGCAGTTCCAACGAGGCGGGAGGGCCGCTTCAAGAGACCCAGTACTTC.

The chain has TRBV30 and TRBJ2-2; 8 nucleotides match TRBD2. V shed 3 bases and J 6 bases; nucleotides not matched to a gene: 3. Looked up from germline, CDR1 is GTSNPN and CDR2 is SVGIG (reference sequence). The CDR3 loop spans 13 amino acids. The chain's CDR3 is CAWRGLGAGELFF. DNA of the CDR3: TGTGCCTGGAGGGGACTAGGAGCCGGGGAGCTGTTTTTT.

The chain uses TRBV7-2 and TRBJ1-1; D remains unclear. This CDR3 contains 16 residues. Germline CDR1 and CDR2: SGHTA and FQGNSA. Trimming pared 3 bases from V and 4 bases from J, leaving 18 bases between. For the CDR3, the DNA is TGTGCCAGCAGCTTCAGTAGGCGGCTGGTCTCCACTGAAGCTTTCTTT. Translated, it gives CASSFSRRLVSTEAFF.

The J gene is TRBJ1-3, the V gene TRBV28, with D hard to call. The CDR3 contains 15 residues. Germline values: CDR1 MDHEN, CDR2 SYDVKM. V was pared by 5 bases and J by 0 bases, with 11 bases between. CDR3 amino acids: CASSRPPGSGNTIYF. Written as DNA, the CDR3 is TGTGCCAGCAGTCGTCCCCCCGGCTCTGGAAACACCATATATTTT. The full variable domain, with the rest looked up from reference TRBV28 and TRBJ1-3, is DVKVTQSSRYLVKRTGEKVFLECVQDMDHENMFWYRQDPGLGLRLIYFSYDVKMKEKGDIPEGYSVSREKKERFSLILESASTNQTSMYLCASSRPPGSGNTIYFGEGSWLTVV.

This chain links TRBV4-1 with TRBJ2-5; the D gene is possibly TRBD2 (5 bases). This CDR3 is 15 amino acids long. Germline V gene sequence: CDR1 MGHRA, CDR2 YSYEKL. The V end was cut by 2 bases, the J end by 4 bases, with 14 bases between. The CDR3 sequence is CASSQPGVGGETQYF. CDR3 DNA sequence: TGCGCCAGCAGCCAACCCGGGGTGGGCGGAGAGACCCAGTACTTC.

The chain links TRBV3-1 (or the pseudogene TRBV3-2) to TRBJ2-3; TRBD1 aligns across 7 bases. The CDR3 runs to 16 residues. The germline gives CDR1 LGHDT, CDR2 YNNKEL (reference sequence). Trimming removed 4 bases from V and 2 bases from J; junction bases left unmatched: 9. CDR3 coding DNA: TGTGCCAGCAGCCGGATGTCGACAGGGCTCACAGATACGCAGTATTTT. Translated, it gives CASSRMSTGLTDTQYF.

The rearrangement uses TRBV5-4 and TRBJ1-3; perhaps TRBD1 as D (5 bases). V was cut by 3 bases and J by 7 bases, with 23 bases left in between. CDR1 is SGHNT and CDR2 is YYREEE in the germline V gene (reference sequence). The CDR3 loop spans 17 amino acids. In DNA, the CDR3 is TGTGCCAGCAGCTCAGGCGGGGCGGTAGAAGTGGAGAACACCATATATTTT. This encodes CASSSGGAVEVENTIYF.

The chain couples TRBV18 to TRBJ2-5; no reliable D call. The V and J ends lost 0 bases and 1 base respectively, with 6 bases between them. CDR3 length: 14 residues. Germline V gene lookup returns CDR1 KGHSH and CDR2 LQKENI. The chain's CDR3 is CASSPPGSQETQYF. DNA for the CDR3: TGTGCCAGCTCACCACCGGGCAGCCAAGAGACCCAGTACTTC. Using reference TRBV18 and TRBJ2-5 for the parts outside the CDR3, the full variable domain is NAGVMQNPRHLVRRRGQEARLRCSPMKGHSHVYWYRQLPEEGLKFMVYLQKENIIDESGMPKERFSAEFPKEGPSILRIQQVVRGDSAAYFCASSPPGSQETQYFGPGTRLLVL.

In this sample, this clone turned up once. J is TRBJ1-5 and V is TRBV6-1, with a possible D match to TRBD1 (6 bases). Per germline, CDR1 MNHNS and CDR2 SASEGT. V dropped 3 bases and J dropped 6 bases, with 12 bases sitting between them. The CDR3 consists of 14 residues. The CDR3 sequence: CASSDARGSQPQHF. The CDR3 DNA is TGTGCCAGCAGTGACGCCAGGGGAAGTCAGCCCCAGCATTTT.

The CDR3 protein is CSVELGGKGTEAFF. For the CDR3, the DNA is TGCAGCGTTGAATTGGGGGGAAAGGGTACTGAAGCTTTCTTT. The chain is built from TRBV29-1 and TRBJ1-1; D possibly corresponds to TRBD1 (5 bases). This CDR3 comprises 14 residues. Germline assignment: CDR1 SQVTM and CDR2 ANQGSEA. Trimming stripped 2 bases from V and 5 bases from J, with 15 bases between. Supplemented by reference TRBV29-1 and TRBJ1-1, the full variable domain reads SAVISQKPSRDICQRGTSLTIQCQVDSQVTMMFWYRQQPGQSLTLIATANQGSEATYESGFVIDKFPISRPNLTFSTLTVSNMSPEDSSIYLCSVELGGKGTEAFFGQGTRLTVV.

V is TRBV19 and J is TRBJ1-1; maybe TRBD1 (6 bases). This CDR3 region has 13 residues. CDR1 is LNHDA and CDR2 is SQIVND in the germline V gene (reference sequence). V lost 3 bases and J 11 bases, leaving 16 bases between the germline ends. The CDR3 sequence is CASSISGVRRAFF. The CDR3 DNA follows: TGTGCCAGTAGTATTTCAGGGGTTCGTCGGGCTTTCTTT.

This clone has more than one count but fewer than ten. The chain carries TRBV6-2 or TRBV6-3 and TRBJ1-5; possible D gene TRBD1, 6 bases. Trimming cost V 2 bases and J 2 bases, with 7 bases left between them. The CDR3 extends over 14 amino acids. Germline CDR1 and CDR2: MNHEY and SVGEGT. The CDR3: CASSYGGGNQPQHF. CDR3 nucleotide sequence: TGTGCCAGCAGTTACGGGGGCGGCAATCAGCCCCAGCATTTT.

The gene calls are TRBV28 and TRBJ1-4, with 12 positions matching TRBD1. Germline trimming cut 3 bases from V and 7 bases from J; bases unmatched to any gene: 9. Looked up from germline, CDR1 is MDHEN and CDR2 is SYDVKM. The CDR3 consists of 17 residues. CDR3: CASSFSGTGGRSEKLFF. The CDR3 DNA follows: TGTGCCAGCAGTTTTTCCGGGACAGGGGGCAGAAGTGAAAAACTGTTTTTT.

This clone was picked up one time. The chain couples TRBV24-1 to TRBJ2-7, with a tentative D call TRBD1 (5 bases). Trimming took 9 bases from V and 2 from J, leaving 25 bases between them. The CDR3 spans 17 residues. Per germline, CDR1 KGHDR and CDR2 SFDVKD. CDR3 bases: TGTGCCACCTGGAAAGCCTGGGGCCAGGGCAAAACCTACGAGCAGTACTTC. Its translation is CATWKAWGQGKTYEQYF.

V usage is TRBV6-2 or TRBV6-3 and J usage is TRBJ1-1, with D maybe TRBD1 (5 bases). CDR1 MNHEY and CDR2 SVGEGT come from the germline V gene. The CDR3 extends over 14 amino acids. Trimming pared 2 bases from V and 3 bases from J, leaving 10 bases between. CDR3 loop: CASSYGRGDTEAFF. The DNA for the CDR3 is TGTGCCAGCAGTTACGGACGGGGGGACACTGAAGCTTTCTTT.